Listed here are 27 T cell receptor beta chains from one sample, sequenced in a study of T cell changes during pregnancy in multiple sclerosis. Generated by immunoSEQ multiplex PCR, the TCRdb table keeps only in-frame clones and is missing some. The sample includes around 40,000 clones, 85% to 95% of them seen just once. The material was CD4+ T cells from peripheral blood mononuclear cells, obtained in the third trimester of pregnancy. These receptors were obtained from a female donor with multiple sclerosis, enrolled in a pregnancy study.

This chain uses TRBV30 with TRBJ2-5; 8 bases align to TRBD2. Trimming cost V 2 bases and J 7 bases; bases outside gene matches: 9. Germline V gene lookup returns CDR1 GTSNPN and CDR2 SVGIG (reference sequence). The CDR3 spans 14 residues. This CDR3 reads CAWSPLAVPGTQYF. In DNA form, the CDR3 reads TGTGCCTGGAGTCCACTAGCGGTCCCGGGGACCCAGTACTTC.

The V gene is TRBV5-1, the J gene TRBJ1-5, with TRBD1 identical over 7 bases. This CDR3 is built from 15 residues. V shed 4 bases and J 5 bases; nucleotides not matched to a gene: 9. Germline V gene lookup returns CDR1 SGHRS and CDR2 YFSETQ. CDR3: CASSPTPRGYQPQHF. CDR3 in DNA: TGCGCCAGCAGCCCCACCCCCAGGGGGTATCAGCCCCAGCATTTT.

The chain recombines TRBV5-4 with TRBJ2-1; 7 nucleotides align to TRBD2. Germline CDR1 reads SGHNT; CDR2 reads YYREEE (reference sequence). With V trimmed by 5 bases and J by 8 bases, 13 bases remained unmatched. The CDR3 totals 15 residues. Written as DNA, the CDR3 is TGTGCCAGCAGTCCTTCGGGGAGGGGATTTGATGAGCAGTTCTTC. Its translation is CASSPSGRGFDEQFF.

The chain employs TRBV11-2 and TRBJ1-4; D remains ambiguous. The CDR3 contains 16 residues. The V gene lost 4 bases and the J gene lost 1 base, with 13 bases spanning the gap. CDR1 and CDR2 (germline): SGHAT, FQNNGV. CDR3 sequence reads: CASSSSVGVTNEKLFF. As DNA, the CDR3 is TGTGCCAGCAGCTCATCCGTCGGGGTAACTAATGAAAAACTGTTTTTT.

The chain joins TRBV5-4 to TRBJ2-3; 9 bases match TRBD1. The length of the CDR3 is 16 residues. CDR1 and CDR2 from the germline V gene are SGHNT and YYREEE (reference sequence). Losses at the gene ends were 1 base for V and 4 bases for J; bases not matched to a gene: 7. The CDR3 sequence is CASSLFGTGYSDTQYF. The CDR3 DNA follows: TGTGCCAGCAGCTTGTTTGGGACAGGGTACTCAGATACGCAGTATTTT. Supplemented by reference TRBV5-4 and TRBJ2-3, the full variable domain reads ETGVTQSPTHLIKTRGQQVTLRCSSQSGHNTVSWYQQALGQGPQFIFQYYREEENGRGNFPPRFSGLQFPNYSSELNVNALELDDSALYLCASSLFGTGYSDTQYFGPGTRLTVL.

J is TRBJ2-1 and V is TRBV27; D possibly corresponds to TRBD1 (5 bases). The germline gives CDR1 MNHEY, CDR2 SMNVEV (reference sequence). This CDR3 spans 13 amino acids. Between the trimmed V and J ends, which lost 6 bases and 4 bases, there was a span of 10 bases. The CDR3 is CASRNKGYNEQFF. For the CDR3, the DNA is TGTGCCAGCAGAAACAAGGGGTACAATGAGCAGTTCTTC.

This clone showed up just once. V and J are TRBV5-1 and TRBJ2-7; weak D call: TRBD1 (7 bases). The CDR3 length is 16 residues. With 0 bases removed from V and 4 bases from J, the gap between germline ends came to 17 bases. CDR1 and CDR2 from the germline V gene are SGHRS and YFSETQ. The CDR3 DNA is TGCGCCAGCAGCTTGGCCGCTATGGCAGGGGGGTACGAGCAGTACTTC. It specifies CASSLAAMAGGYEQYF. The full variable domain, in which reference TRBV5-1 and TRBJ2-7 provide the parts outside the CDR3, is KAGVTQTPRYLIKTRGQQVTLSCSPISGHRSVSWYQQTPGQGLQFLFEYFSETQRNKGNFPGRFSGRQFSNSRSEMNVSTLELGDSALYLCASSLAAMAGGYEQYFGPGTRLTVT.

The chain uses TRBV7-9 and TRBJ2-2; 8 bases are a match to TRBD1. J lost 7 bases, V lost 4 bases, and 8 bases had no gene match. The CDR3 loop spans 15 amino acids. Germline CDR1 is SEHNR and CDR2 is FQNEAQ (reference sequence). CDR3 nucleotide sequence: TGTGCCAGCAGCTCCGACAGGGGAGAGGGCGGGGAGCTGTTTTTT. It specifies CASSSDRGEGGELFF.

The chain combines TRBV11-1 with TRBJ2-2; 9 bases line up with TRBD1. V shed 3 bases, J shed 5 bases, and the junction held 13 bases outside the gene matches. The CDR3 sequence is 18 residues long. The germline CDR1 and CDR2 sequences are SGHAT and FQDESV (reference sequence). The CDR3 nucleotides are TGTGCCAGCAGCTTCCAAGGAGGCGGGACAGGGAGGACCGGGGAGCTGTTTTTT. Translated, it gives CASSFQGGGTGRTGELFF.

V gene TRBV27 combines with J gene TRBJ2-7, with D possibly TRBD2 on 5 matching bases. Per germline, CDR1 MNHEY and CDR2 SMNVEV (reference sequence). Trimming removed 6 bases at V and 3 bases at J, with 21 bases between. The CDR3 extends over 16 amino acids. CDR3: CASRLGAGKLNYEQYF. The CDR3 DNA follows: TGTGCCAGCAGGCTCGGAGCCGGGAAGCTTAACTACGAGCAGTACTTC.

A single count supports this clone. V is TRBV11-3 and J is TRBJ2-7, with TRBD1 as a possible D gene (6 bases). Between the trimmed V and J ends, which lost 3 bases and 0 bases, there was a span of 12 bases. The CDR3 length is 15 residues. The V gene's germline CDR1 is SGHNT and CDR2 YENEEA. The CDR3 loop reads CASSFGQGSSYEQYF. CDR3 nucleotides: TGTGCCAGCAGCTTTGGGCAGGGGAGCTCCTACGAGCAGTACTTC.

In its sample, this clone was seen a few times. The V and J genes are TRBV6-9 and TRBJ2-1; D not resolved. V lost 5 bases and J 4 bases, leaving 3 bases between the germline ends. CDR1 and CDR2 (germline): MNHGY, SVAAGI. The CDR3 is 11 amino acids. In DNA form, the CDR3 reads TGTGCCAGCAGTCCATACAATGAGCAGTTCTTC. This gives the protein CASSPYNEQFF.

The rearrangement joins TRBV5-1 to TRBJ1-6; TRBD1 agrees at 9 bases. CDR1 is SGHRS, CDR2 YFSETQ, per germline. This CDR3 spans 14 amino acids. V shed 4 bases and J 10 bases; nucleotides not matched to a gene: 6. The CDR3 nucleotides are TGCGCCAGCAGCGGTGGGGACAGGGTCTCACCCCTCCACTTT. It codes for CASSGGDRVSPLHF.

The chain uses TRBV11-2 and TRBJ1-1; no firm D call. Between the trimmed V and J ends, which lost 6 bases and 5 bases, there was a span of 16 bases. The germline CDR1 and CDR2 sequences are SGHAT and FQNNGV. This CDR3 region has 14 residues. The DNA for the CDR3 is TGTGCCAGCAGTCCGACGAGGGCGCGGACTGAAGCTTTCTTT. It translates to CASSPTRARTEAFF.

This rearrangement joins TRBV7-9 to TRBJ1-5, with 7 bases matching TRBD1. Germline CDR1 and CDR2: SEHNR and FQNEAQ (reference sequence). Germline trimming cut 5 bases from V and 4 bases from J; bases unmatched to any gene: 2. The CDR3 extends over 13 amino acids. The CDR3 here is CASSVQGNQPQHF. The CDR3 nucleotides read TGTGCCAGCAGCGTACAGGGGAATCAGCCCCAGCATTTT. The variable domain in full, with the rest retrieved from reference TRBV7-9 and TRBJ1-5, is DTGVSQNPRHKITKRGQNVTFRCDPISEHNRLYWYRQTLGQGPEFLTYFQNEAQLEKSRLLSDRFSAERPKGSFSTLEIQRTEQGDSAMYLCASSVQGNQPQHFGDGTRLSIL.

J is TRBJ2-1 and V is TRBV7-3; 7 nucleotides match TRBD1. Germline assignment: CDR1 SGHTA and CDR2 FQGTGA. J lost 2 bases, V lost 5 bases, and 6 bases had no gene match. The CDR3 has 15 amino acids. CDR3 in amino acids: CASSPTGNPYNEQFF. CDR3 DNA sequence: TGTGCCAGCAGCCCGACAGGGAACCCCTACAATGAGCAGTTCTTC.

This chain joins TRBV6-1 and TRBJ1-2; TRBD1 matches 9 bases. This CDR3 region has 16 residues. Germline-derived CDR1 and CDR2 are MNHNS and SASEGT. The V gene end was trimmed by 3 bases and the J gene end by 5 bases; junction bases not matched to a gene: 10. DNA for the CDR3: TGTGCCAGCAGTGAGAATCCCTGGACAGGGGTTTATGGCTACACCTTC. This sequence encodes CASSENPWTGVYGYTF.

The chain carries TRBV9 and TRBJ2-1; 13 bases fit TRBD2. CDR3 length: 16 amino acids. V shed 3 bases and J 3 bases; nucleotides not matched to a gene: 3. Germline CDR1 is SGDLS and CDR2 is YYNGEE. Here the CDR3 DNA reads TGTGCCAGCAGCGGGACTAGCGGGAGTCACTACAATGAGCAGTTCTTC. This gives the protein CASSGTSGSHYNEQFF.

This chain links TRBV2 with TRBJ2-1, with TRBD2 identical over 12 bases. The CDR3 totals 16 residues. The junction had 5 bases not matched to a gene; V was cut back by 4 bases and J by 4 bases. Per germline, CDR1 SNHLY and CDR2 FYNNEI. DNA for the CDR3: TGTGCCAGCAGTGGTCGACTAGCGGGGGTGTACAATGAGCAGTTCTTC. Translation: CASSGRLAGVYNEQFF.

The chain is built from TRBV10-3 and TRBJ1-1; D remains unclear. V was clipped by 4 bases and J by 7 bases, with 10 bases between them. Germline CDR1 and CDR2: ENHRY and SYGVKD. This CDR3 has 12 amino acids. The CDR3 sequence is CAISARRIEAFF. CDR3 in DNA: TGTGCCATCAGTGCCCGGAGGATTGAAGCTTTCTTT.

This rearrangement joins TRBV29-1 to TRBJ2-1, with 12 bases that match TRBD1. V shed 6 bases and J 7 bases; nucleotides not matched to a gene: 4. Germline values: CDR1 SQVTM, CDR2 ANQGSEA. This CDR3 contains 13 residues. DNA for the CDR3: TGCAGCGTGCGGGACAGGGGGCTGAATGAGCAGTTCTTC. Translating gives CSVRDRGLNEQFF.

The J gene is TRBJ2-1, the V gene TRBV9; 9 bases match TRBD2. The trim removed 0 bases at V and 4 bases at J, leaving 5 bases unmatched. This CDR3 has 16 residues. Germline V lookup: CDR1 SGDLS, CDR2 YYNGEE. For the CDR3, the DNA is TGTGCCAGCAGCGTAGGTGCGGGGGGGGGATACAATGAGCAGTTCTTC. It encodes CASSVGAGGGYNEQFF.

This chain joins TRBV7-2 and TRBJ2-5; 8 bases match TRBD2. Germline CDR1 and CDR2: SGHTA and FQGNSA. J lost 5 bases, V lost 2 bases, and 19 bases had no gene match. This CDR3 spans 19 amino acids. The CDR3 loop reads CASSLPPTGIAGSGETQYF. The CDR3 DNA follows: TGTGCCAGCAGCTTACCCCCGACCGGAATAGCGGGGTCGGGGGAGACCCAGTACTTC. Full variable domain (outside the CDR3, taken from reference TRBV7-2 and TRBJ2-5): GAGVSQSPSNKVTEKGKDVELRCDPISGHTALYWYRQSLGQGLEFLIYFQGNSAPDKSGLPSDRFSAERTGGSVSTLTIQRTQQEDSAVYLCASSLPPTGIAGSGETQYFGPGTRLLVL.

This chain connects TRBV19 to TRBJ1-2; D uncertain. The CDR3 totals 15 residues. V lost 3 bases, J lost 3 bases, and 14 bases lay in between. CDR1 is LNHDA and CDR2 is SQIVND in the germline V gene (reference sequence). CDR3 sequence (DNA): TGTGCCAGTAGTATCCGGGAGGGAGGGTACTATGGCTACACCTTC. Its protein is CASSIREGGYYGYTF.

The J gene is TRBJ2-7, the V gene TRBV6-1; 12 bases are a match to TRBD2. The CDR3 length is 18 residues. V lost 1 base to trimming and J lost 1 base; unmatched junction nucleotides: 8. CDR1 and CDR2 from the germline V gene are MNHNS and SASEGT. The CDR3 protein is CASSEGDRLAGDSYEQYF. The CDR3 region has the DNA TGTGCCAGCAGTGAAGGGGATCGACTAGCGGGGGATTCCTACGAGCAGTACTTC.

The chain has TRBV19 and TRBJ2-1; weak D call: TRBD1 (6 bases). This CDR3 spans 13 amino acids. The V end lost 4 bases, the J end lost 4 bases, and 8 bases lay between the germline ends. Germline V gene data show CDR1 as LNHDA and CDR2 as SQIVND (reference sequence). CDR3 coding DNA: TGTGCCAGTAGTAAAACAGGGTACAATGAGCAGTTCTTC. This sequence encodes CASSKTGYNEQFF.

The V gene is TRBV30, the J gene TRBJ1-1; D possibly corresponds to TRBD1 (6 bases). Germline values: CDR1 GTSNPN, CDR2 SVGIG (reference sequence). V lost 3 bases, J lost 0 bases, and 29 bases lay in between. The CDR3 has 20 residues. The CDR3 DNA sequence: TGTGCCTGGAGCCCATTCAGGGAGGGGGGGGTGTCCACTATGAACACTGAAGCTTTCTTT. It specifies CAWSPFREGGVSTMNTEAFF.